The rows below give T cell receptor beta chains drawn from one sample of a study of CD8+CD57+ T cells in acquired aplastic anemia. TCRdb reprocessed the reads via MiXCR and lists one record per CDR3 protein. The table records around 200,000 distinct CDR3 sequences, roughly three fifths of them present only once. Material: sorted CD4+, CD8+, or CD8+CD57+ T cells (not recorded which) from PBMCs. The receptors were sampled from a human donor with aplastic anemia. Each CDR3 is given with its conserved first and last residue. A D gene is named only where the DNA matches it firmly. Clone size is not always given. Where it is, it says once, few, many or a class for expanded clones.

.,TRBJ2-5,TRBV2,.,TGTGCCAGCAGTGACAGGACAGCTTTGGAGACCCAGTACTTC,CASSDRTALETQYF
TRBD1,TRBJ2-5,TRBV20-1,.,TGCAGTGCCGGGATATATCGACAGGGTATAACCCAGTACTTC,CSAGIYRQGITQYF
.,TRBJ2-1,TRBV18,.,TGTGCCAGCTCACCACCAGCCTACAATGAGCAGTTCTTC,CASSPPAYNEQFF
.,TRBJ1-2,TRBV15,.,TGTGCCACCAGCAGCCCGACATTCGCAGACGGCTACACCTTC,CATSSPTFADGYTF
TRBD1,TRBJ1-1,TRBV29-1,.,TGCAGCGTACAGACAGGGGAAGGTGAAGCTTTCTTT,CSVQTGEGEAFF
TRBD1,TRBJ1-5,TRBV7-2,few,TGTGCCAGCAGCCTGACAGGGGGAGCTCAGCCCCAGCATTTT,CASSLTGGAQPQHF
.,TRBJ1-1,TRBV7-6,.,TGTGCCAGCAGCGAGGGACGGCACCTTGAAGCCTTCTTT,CASSEGRHLEAFF
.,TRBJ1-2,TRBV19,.,TGTGCCAGTAGTATGGGGATGAACTATGGCTACACCTTC,CASSMGMNYGYTF
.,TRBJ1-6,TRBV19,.,TGTGCCAGTAGTATAGGTCAGGGGCCTAATCAGCCCCTCCACTTT,CASSIGQGPNQPLHF
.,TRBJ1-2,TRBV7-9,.,TGTGCCAGCAGCTTAGATACAGATCGTAACTATGGCTACACCTTC,CASSLDTDRNYGYTF
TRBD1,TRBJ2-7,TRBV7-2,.,TGTGCCAGCAGCTTAGAGGGGACAGGGGTGTACGAGCAGTACTTC,CASSLEGTGVYEQYF
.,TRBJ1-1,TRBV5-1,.,TGCGCCAGCAGCTTGGGTACGAGTAGGGACACTGAAGCTTTCTTT,CASSLGTSRDTEAFF
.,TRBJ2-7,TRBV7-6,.,TGTGCCAGCAGCTTAGTAGTGGGGGACGGACCCTACGAGCAGTACTTC,CASSLVVGDGPYEQYF
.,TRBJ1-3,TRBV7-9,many,TGTGCCAGCAGCCGTACTATAACCGGGACTTCTGGAAACACCATATATTTT,CASSRTITGTSGNTIYF
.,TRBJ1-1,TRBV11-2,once,TGTGCCAGCAGCTTAGGCAGTCGTCGCACTGAAGCTTTCTTT,CASSLGSRRTEAFF
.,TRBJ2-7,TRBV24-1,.,TGTGCCACCAGTGATGCCAGGGGCTACGAGCAGTACTTC,CATSDARGYEQYF
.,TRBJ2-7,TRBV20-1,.,TGCAGTGCCCCCATAGGCACCTACGAGCAGTACTTC,CSAPIGTYEQYF
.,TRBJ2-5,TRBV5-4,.,TGTGCCAGCAGCTTGGCGCAGGGGGGCCAAGAGACCCAGTACTTC,CASSLAQGGQETQYF
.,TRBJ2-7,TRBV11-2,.,TGTGCCAGCACATTGACAGGAATCTACGAGCAGTACTTC,CASTLTGIYEQYF
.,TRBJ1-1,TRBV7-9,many,TGTGCCAGCAGCCTCGATGCGGGGGGGGCAGGAACTGAAGCTTTCTTT,CASSLDAGGAGTEAFF
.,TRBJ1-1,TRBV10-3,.,TGTGCCATCAGAGAGGACGGGCTGGAGAGAACTGAAGCTTTCTTT,CAIREDGLERTEAFF
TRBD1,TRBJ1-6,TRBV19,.,TGTGCCAGTAGTGAGGGACAGTATAATTCACCCCTCCACTTT,CASSEGQYNSPLHF
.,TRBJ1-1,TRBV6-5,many,TGTGCCAGCAGTTTACAGGATAACACTGAAGCTTTCTTT,CASSLQDNTEAFF
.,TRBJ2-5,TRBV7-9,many,TGTGCCAGCAGCTTACTGGAGACCCAGTACTTC,CASSLLETQYF
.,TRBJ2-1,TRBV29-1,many,TGCAGCGTTGTAGGCCAGAATTACAATGAGCAGTTCTTC,CSVVGQNYNEQFF
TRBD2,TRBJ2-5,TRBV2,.,TGTGCCAGCAGTGATTCAGCGGGGGGCGGCGAGACCCAGTACTTC,CASSDSAGGGETQYF
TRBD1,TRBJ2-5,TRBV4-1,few,TGCGCCAGCAGCCAATCCGAGAGGGGACAGGGGTGGGAGACCCAGTACTTC,CASSQSERGQGWETQYF
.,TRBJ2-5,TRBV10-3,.,TGTGCCATCAGTGAGTCTGGGACACGTACTGAGACCCAGTACTTC,CAISESGTRTETQYF
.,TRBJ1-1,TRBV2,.,TGTGCCAGCAGTCAAGACGGGGGGCGGGCTTTCTTT,CASSQDGGRAFF
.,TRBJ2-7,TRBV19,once,TGTGCCAGTAGTCTATGGGGCCAGGGGAAGAGCGAGCAGTACTTC,CASSLWGQGKSEQYF
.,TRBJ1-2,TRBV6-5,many,TGTGCCAGCAGTCCATCCGGGAAAGCTAACTATGGCTACACCTTC,CASSPSGKANYGYTF
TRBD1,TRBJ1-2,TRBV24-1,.,TGTGCCACCAGTGCAGGGACAGTCTATGGCTACACCTTC,CATSAGTVYGYTF
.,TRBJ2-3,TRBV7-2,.,TGTGCCAGCAGCTTAAGACCGTCAGGGGCCACAGATACGCAGTATTTT,CASSLRPSGATDTQYF
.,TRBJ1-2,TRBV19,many,TGTGCCAGTAGTGCGGACAACACGCAGGGCTACACCTTC,CASSADNTQGYTF
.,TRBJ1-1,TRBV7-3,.,TGTGCCAGCAGCTTGGAAAGGGTACAAGCTTTCTTT,CASSLERVQAFF
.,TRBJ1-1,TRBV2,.,TGTGCCAGCAGCCCCGACTTAGGGCGGTGGACTGAAGCTTTCTTT,CASSPDLGRWTEAFF
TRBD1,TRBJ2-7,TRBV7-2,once,TGTGCCAGCAGCTACGACAGGGAGATTGACGAGCAGTACTTC,CASSYDREIDEQYF
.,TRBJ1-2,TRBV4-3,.,TGCGCCAGCAGCCAAGATGTCGGGCTACAGGGCTACACCTTC,CASSQDVGLQGYTF
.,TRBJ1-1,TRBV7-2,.,TGTGCCAGCAGCTTAACCACGAACACTGAAGCTTTCTTT,CASSLTTNTEAFF
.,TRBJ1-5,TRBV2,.,TGTGCCAGCAGTGCTTCAACCTTTGGGCCCCAGCATTTT,CASSASTFGPQHF